This T cell receptor beta chain was documented in a study of neurological immune-mediated disorders (dated by TCRdb to between 2018 and 2021). The study in broad terms: Among the approximately 35 multiple sclerosis patients, relapsing-remitting MS accounted for about 31 and secondary progressive MS accounted for 3. Alongside PBMC samples, the set of around 99 TCR-beta libraries contained longitudinal samples, technical triplicates, and paired CD4+ and CD8+ T-cell subsets that had been sorted. The study compared peripheral blood TCR-beta repertoires of HTLV-I-associated myelopathy (HAM/TSP) patients, multiple sclerosis patients and healthy controls using UMI-based sequencing. The cohort included approximately 68 subjects: roughly 15 with HAM/TSP, about 34 with multiple sclerosis, and roughly 20 healthy controls.

V and J lose 2 bases and 8 bases, and a span of 19 bases separates them. CDR1 is given as MNHEY and CDR2 as SMNVEV, both from the germline V gene (reference sequence). The CDR3 starts with the cysteine, ends with the phenylalanine, and has 16 residues. Only the CDR3 part of the read is kept: 48 bases, read in frame from the first base. This clonotype was counted many times. The antigen it binds to is not known. No base quality information exists; no much larger clone differs at one position. cDNA synthesis used template-switch 5'RACE with a primer carrying a 10-nucleotide random unique molecular identifier tagging each TCR transcript. Each sequencing run produced over 180 million TCR-beta sequences covering 15-18 subjects. The RNeasy kit was used to extract total RNA. The KAPA Real-time Library Amplification kit was used to amplify TCR-beta VDJ regions with primers for the TCR constant region and the 5'RACE anchor. Sample indexes and Illumina adaptors were added in a first PCR, and a second PCR then increased library yield. The roughly 650 bp TCR product was size-selected on a 2% E-gel SizeSelection system after Ampure bead purification. Before pooling, libraries had their quality checked on a Bioanalyzer, their concentration measured with Qubit, and their quantity determined with the Kapa Library Quantification kit. An Illumina HiSeq 2500 was used to sequence the libraries paired-end at 2 x 150 bp. To increase sequence diversity, about 25-31% phiX was spiked into each library pool. The study's processing was this. Quality-filtered reads were processed with the UMI-based MiGEC pipeline, which removed over 85% of raw TCR sequences during error correction. VDJ genes were aligned to IMGT germline references, and each clonotype was defined by a unique CDR3 amino acid sequence together with V-J genes. Clonal expansion, Shannon diversity and CDR3 relatedness were evaluated with VDJtools (CalcPairwiseDistances, ClusterSamples), while phylogenetic trees were built in CLCbio workbench. Using coefficient-of-variation modelling across technical triplicates, the study counted a clone as expanded if it had at least 8 unique UMIs. Clones were called with MiXCR by TCRdb after fastp trimmed the public reads at Q25, and only in-frame beta chains were retained. Rows are combined by CDR3 protein, so each entry shows the most common genes and DNA. These V and J calls originate from TCRdb's pipeline instead of the authors' own analysis. Within this sample are fewer than 75,000 distinct CDR3 sequences, with under 5% of them counted one time only. The ten largest clones represent approximately 6.9% of the sample.

Study-wide conclusions, independent of this receptor: Across subjects, expanded clones never shared an identical CDR3 amino acid sequence, which suggests that the TCR-beta repertoires in every group were private. TCR clonal expansion was highest in HAM/TSP patients and lowest in MS patients, with MS patients falling below even healthy controls. The MS cluster showed no association with clinical or MRI features, and the authors stated that larger cohorts are needed. Repertoires from 18 of 34 MS patients were grouped by phylogenetic analysis into a cluster of related CDR3 sequences, suggesting a possible repertoire-level signature.

For the unsorted PBMC libraries, 2 million PBMCs were stored in RNAlater at -80 degrees C until RNA extraction and were used to generate the libraries. Multiple sclerosis patients were enrolled in a US clinical protocol evaluating disease progression by magnetic resonance imaging. Peripheral blood underwent Ficoll-Hypaque density gradient centrifugation to isolate PBMCs, which were then cryopreserved in liquid nitrogen. This TCR was sampled from a young man with multiple sclerosis. The sequence is built from TRBV27 and TRBJ2-1; there is no confident call for the D gene. The sequencing input was PBMCs. The base sequence is TGTGCCAGCAGTTTACGGTCAGAGTCGGTCCAATATGAGCAGTTCTTC. Its coded protein is CASSLRSESVQYEQFF.